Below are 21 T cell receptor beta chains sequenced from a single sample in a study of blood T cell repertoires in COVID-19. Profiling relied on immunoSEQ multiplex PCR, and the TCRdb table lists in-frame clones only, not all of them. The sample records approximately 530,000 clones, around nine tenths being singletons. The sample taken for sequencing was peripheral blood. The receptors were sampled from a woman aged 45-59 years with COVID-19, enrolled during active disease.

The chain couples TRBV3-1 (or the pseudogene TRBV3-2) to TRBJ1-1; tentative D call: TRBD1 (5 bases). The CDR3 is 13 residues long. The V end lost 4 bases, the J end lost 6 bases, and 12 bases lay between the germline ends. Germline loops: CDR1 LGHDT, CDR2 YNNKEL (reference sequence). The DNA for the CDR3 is TGTGCCAGCAGCCCATCAGGGTACCCTGAAGCTTTCTTT. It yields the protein CASSPSGYPEAFF.

The CDR3 DNA sequence: TGTGCCTGGAAATTGAATGTCGGCTATGGCTACACCTTC. Translating gives CAWKLNVGYGYTF. The chain combines TRBV30 with TRBJ1-2; D call uncertain. The CDR3 totals 13 residues. Germline CDR1 and CDR2: GTSNPN and SVGIG (reference sequence). Between the trimmed V and J ends, which lost 4 bases and 4 bases, there was a span of 13 bases.

The CDR3 reads CASSTRGPPNEQYF. The CDR3 DNA is TGCGCCAGCAGCACACGGGGTCCTCCTAACGAGCAGTACTTC. This chain uses TRBV5-1 with TRBJ2-7; D is perhaps TRBD2 (5 bases). Trimming removed 4 bases from V and 5 bases from J, with 16 bases in between. The CDR3 has 14 residues. Per the germline V gene, CDR1 is SGHRS and CDR2 is YFSETQ.

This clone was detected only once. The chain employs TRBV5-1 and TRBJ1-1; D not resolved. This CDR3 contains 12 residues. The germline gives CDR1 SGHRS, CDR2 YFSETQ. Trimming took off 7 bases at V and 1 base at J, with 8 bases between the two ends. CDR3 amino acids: CASHGENTEAFF. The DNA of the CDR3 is TGCGCCAGCCACGGGGAGAACACTGAAGCTTTCTTT.

The CDR3: CASSFPTGAAADSNQPQHF. Written as DNA, the CDR3 is TGTGCCAGCAGTTTTCCGACAGGGGCCGCGGCGGATAGCAATCAGCCCCAGCATTTT. The genes are TRBV28 and TRBJ1-5, with TRBD1 matching 8 bases. J was trimmed by 0 bases and V by 3 bases; bases with no gene match: 13. This CDR3 spans 19 amino acids. The V gene's germline CDR1 is MDHEN and CDR2 SYDVKM.

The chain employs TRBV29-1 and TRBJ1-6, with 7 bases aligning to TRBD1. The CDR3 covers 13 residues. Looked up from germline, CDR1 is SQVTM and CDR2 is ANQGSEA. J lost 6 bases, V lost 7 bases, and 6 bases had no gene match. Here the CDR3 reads CSGRQGPNSPLHF. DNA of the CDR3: TGCAGCGGCCGACAGGGCCCTAATTCACCCCTCCACTTT.

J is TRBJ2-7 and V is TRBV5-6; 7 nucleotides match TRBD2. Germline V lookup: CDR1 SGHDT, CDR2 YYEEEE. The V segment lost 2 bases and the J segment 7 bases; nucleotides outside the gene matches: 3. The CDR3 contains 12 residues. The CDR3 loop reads CASSFPGGEQYF. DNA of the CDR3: TGTGCCAGCAGCTTCCCGGGGGGTGAGCAGTACTTC.

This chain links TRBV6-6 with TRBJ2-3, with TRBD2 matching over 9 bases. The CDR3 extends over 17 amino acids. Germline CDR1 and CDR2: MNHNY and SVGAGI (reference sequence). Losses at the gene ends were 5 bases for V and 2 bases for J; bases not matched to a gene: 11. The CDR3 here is CASSPRGGGGVTDTQYF. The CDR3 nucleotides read TGTGCCAGCAGTCCGCGGGGGGGCGGGGGTGTCACAGATACGCAGTATTTT.

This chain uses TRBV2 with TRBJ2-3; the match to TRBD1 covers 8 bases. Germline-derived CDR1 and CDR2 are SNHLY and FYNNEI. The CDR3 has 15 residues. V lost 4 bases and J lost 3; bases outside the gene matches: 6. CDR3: CASSVVDRVTDTQYF. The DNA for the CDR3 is TGTGCCAGCAGTGTGGTGGACAGGGTGACAGATACGCAGTATTTT. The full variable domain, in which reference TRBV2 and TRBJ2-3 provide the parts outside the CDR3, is EPEVTQTPSHQVTQMGQEVILRCVPISNHLYFYWYRQILGQKVEFLVSFYNNEISEKSEIFDDQFSVERPDGSNFTLKIRSTKLEDSAMYFCASSVVDRVTDTQYFGPGTRLTVL.

The DNA for the CDR3 is TGTGCCAGCAGTTACTCGGCAGCTAACTATGGCTACACCTTC. Its translation is CASSYSAANYGYTF. The chain carries TRBV6-5 and TRBJ1-2; D remains unclear. This CDR3 has 14 amino acids. Per germline, CDR1 MNHEY and CDR2 SVGAGI. The ends were cut back, 0 bases at V and 0 bases at J, with 5 bases in the middle.

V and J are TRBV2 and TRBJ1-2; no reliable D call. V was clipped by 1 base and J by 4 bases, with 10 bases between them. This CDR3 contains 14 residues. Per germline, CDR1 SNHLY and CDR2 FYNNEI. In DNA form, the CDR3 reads TGTGCCAGCAGTGAAGATTCTCCCCGCTATGGCTACACCTTC. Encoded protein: CASSEDSPRYGYTF.

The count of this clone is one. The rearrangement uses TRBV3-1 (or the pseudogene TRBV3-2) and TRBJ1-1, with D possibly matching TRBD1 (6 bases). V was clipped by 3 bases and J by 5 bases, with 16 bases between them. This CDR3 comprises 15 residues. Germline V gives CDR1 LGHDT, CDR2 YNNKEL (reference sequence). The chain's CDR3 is CASSHIRGRETEAFF. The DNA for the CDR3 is TGTGCCAGCAGCCACATCAGGGGAAGGGAGACTGAAGCTTTCTTT.

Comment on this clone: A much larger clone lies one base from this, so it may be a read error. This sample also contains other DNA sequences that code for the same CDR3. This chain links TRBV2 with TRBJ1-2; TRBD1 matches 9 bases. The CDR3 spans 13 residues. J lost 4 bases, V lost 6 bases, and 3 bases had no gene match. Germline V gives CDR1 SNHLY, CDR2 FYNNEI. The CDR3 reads CASSGTGSYGYTF. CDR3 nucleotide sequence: TGTGCCAGCAGCGGGACAGGGAGCTATGGCTACACCTTC. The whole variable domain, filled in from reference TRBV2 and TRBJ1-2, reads EPEVTQTPSHQVTQMGQEVILRCVPISNHLYFYWYRQILGQKVEFLVSFYNNEISEKSEIFDDQFSVERPDGSNFTLKIRSTKLEDSAMYFCASSGTGSYGYTFGSGTRLTVV.

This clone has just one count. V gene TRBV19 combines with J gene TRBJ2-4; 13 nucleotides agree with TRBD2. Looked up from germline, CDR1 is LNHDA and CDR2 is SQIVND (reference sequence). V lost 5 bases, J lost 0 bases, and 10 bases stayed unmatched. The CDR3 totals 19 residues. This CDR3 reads CASSARLAGGPLAKNIQYF. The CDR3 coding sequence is TGTGCCAGTAGTGCCAGACTAGCGGGGGGTCCTTTAGCCAAAAACATTCAGTACTTC.

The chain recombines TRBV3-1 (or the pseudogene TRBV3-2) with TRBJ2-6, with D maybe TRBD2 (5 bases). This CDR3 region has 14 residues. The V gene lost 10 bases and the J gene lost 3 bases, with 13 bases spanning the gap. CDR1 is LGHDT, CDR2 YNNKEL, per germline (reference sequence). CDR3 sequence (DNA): TGTGCCACCGGAAAAGGAGGTGGGGCCAACGTCCTGACTTTC. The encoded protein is CATGKGGGANVLTF.

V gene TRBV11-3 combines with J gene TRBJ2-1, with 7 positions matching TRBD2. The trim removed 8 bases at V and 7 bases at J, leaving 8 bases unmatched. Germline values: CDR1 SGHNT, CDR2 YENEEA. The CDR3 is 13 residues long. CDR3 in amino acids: CASSSAGVNEQFF. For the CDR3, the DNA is TGTGCCAGCTCCTCGGCGGGGGTTAATGAGCAGTTCTTC.

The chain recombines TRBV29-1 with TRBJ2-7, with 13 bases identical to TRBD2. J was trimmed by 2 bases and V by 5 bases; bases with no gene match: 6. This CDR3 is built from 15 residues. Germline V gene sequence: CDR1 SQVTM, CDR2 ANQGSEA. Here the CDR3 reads CSVSPGLAGTYEQYF. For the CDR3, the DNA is TGCAGCGTTTCCCCGGGACTAGCGGGGACCTACGAGCAGTACTTC.

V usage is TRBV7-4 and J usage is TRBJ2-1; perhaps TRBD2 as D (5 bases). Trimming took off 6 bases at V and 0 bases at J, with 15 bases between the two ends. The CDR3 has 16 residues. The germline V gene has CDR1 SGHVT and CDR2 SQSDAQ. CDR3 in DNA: TGTGCCAGCAGTCAGAGGACTCCAAGCTCCTACAATGAGCAGTTCTTC. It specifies CASSQRTPSSYNEQFF.

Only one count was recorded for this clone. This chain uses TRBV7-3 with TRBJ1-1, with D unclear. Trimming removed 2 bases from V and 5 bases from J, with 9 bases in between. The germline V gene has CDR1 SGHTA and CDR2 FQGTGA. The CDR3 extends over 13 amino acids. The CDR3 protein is CASSLDKATEAFF. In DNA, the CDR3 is TGTGCCAGCAGCTTAGACAAGGCGACTGAAGCTTTCTTT.

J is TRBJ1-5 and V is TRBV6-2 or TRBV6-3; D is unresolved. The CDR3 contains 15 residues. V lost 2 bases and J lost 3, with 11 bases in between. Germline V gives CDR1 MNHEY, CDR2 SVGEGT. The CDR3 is CASSYEGTLNQPQHF. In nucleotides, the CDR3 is TGTGCCAGCAGTTACGAGGGAACCCTCAATCAGCCCCAGCATTTT.

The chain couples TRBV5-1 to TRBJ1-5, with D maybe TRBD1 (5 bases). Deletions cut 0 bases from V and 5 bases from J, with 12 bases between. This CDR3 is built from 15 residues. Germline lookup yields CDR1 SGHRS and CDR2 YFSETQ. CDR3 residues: CASSLESGRYQPQHF. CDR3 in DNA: TGCGCCAGCAGCTTGGAGTCAGGGCGGTATCAGCCCCAGCATTTT.